Listed below are T cell receptor beta chains from one sample, sequenced in a study of blood T cell repertoires in COVID-19. The repertoire was sequenced with immunoSEQ multiplex PCR; TCRdb's copy has only in-frame clones and lacks some. There are 70,000 or so clones in the sample; about nine tenths occur only once, and approximately 6.7% lies in the top ten. Sequencing was performed on peripheral blood. These receptors came from a woman of 80 years or more with active COVID-19. Both conserved end residues are part of each CDR3. Fields, in order: V gene, clone size, J gene, CDR3 length, D gene, CDR3 DNA, CDR3 protein. D genes are given only for firm matches. Not every row has a clone size; where given, it reads once, few, many or a size class.

TRBV5-1	-	TRBJ2-5	15	TRBD1	TGCGCCAGCAGTCCTACAGGGGGCCGCGGGGAGACCCAGTACTTC	CASSPTGGRGETQYF
TRBV7-2	-	TRBJ2-3	16	-	TGTGCCAGCAGCCCCAAGGGGACTGGCCAGCGGGATACGCAGTATTTT	CASSPKGTGQRDTQYF
TRBV9	-	TRBJ2-3	16	-	TGTGCCAGCAGCCTCAGACCTAGCCTCAGCACAGATACGCAGTATTTT	CASSLRPSLSTDTQYF
TRBV30	once	TRBJ2-2	16	TRBD2	TGTGCCTGGAGTGGGGGACTAGCGGGAGGAGCCGGGGAGCTGTTTTTT	CAWSGGLAGGAGELFF
TRBV7-2	once	TRBJ2-4	16	-	TGTGCCAGCAGCCGCACAACGTGGGGAGGGGGAAACATTCAGTACTTC	CASSRTTWGGGNIQYF
TRBV19	-	TRBJ2-6	15	TRBD1	TGTGCCAGTTGTCAGGGGGCAGCTGGGGCCAACGTCCTGACTTTC	CASCQGAAGANVLTF
TRBV7-2	once	TRBJ2-7	16	TRBD1	TGTGCCAGCAGCCAAGGAGGACAGGTTTTCTCCTACGAGCAGTACTTC	CASSQGGQVFSYEQYF
TRBV21-1	-	TRBJ1-5	9	-	TGTCAAAGGGGTCAGCCCCAGCATTTT	CQRGQPQHF
TRBV11-2	many	TRBJ2-1	15	TRBD2	TGTGCCAGCAGCCCCATTCTAGCGGGATACAATGAGCAGTTCTTC	CASSPILAGYNEQFF
TRBV12-3/TRBV12-4	once	TRBJ1-3	13	-	TGTGCCAGCACCTATCGATCTACGGACACCATATATTTT	CASTYRSTDTIYF
TRBV11-2	-	TRBJ2-3	16	TRBD2	TGTGCCAGCAGCCCACTTGGCGGGAGGGGCACAGATACGCAGTATTTT	CASSPLGGRGTDTQYF
TRBV5-4	-	TRBJ2-7	15	TRBD2	TGTGCCAGCAGCCCTCAAGCGGGAGGGCCCTACGAGCAGTACTTC	CASSPQAGGPYEQYF
TRBV7-2	once	TRBJ2-3	13	-	TGTGCCAGCAGTTGGCGGGGAAAAGATACGCAGTATTTT	CASSWRGKDTQYF
TRBV18	-	TRBJ2-1	15	TRBD2	TGTGCCAGCTCACCAGCGACTAGCGGGAGTAATGAGCAGTTCTTC	CASSPATSGSNEQFF
TRBV11-2	-	TRBJ2-1	15	-	TGTGCCAGCAGCTCGATCGGCCTTTCTAGCGTTGAGCAGTTCTTC	CASSSIGLSSVEQFF
TRBV2	few	TRBJ1-2	12	TRBD1	TGTGCCAGCAGTGGGACAGGGTATGGCTACACCTTC	CASSGTGYGYTF
TRBV5-8	-	TRBJ2-5	15	TRBD2	TGTGCCAGCAGCTTGTTGAGGGAGGGCCAGGAGACCCAGTACTTC	CASSLLREGQETQYF
TRBV27	few	TRBJ1-2	16	-	TGTGCCAGCAGCCCCTCTTTAGGGGGTCCCCACTATGGCTACACCTTC	CASSPSLGGPHYGYTF
TRBV25-1	-	TRBJ2-5	15	TRBD1	TGTGCCAGCAGTGAACGACAGGGGGGGGCAGAGACCCAGTACTTC	CASSERQGGAETQYF
TRBV5-1	-	TRBJ2-5	14	TRBD1	TGCGCCAGCAGCCCAGACAGGGGGGGCGAGACCCAGTACTTC	CASSPDRGGETQYF
TRBV7-8	-	TRBJ1-5	15	-	TGTGCCAGCAGCTTGTACGGCGGGGGCAATCAGCCCCAGCATTTT	CASSLYGGGNQPQHF
TRBV29-1	-	TRBJ1-2	15	TRBD1	TGCAGCGTTGAACCGAGGACAGGGCCCTTGTATGGCTACACCTTC	CSVEPRTGPLYGYTF
TRBV7-2	once	TRBJ2-2	16	TRBD2	TGTGCCAGCAGCCGCGGGCGGGGGGCAAACACCGGGGAGCTGTTTTTT	CASSRGRGANTGELFF
TRBV6-2/TRBV6-3	-	TRBJ2-1	11	-	TGTGCCAGCAGTATCAGGGTCGAGCAGTTCTTC	CASSIRVEQFF
TRBV28	few	TRBJ2-3	15	TRBD2	TGTGCCAGCAGTTTAAGGACTAGCGGGAGTCGAGGGCAGTATTTT	CASSLRTSGSRGQYF
TRBV29-1	-	TRBJ2-2	16	TRBD2	TGCAGCGTTGACGGGGGGAAGGGAGGGTACACCGGGGAGCTGTTTTTT	CSVDGGKGGYTGELFF
TRBV14	-	TRBJ2-2	15	TRBD2	TGTGCCAGCAGCGCGGGAGGGCCGAGCACCGGGGAGCTGTTTTTT	CASSAGGPSTGELFF
TRBV5-4	-	TRBJ2-3	16	-	TGTGCCAGCAGCCCGAATAATCGCCGGGACACAGATACGCAGTATTTT	CASSPNNRRDTDTQYF
TRBV9	-	TRBJ2-5	14	TRBD1	TGTGCCAGCAGCGTCTGGGACAGGAAAGAGACCCAGTACTTC	CASSVWDRKETQYF
TRBV10-3	-	TRBJ2-1	15	TRBD2	TGTGCCATCAGTGAGCTCGCGGGAGGGAATAATGAGCAGTTCTTC	CAISELAGGNNEQFF
TRBV28	few	TRBJ1-5	12	-	TGTGCCAGTCGGGTAGCCAATCAGCCCCAGCATTTT	CASRVANQPQHF
TRBV7-2	-	TRBJ2-5	14	TRBD1	TGTGCCAGCAGCTTTTACGACAGGGGGCAGCCCCAGTACTTC	CASSFYDRGQPQYF
TRBV5-4	few	TRBJ1-2	14	-	TGTGCCAGCAGCTTGAGTAGGCAGGGCTATGGCTACACCTTC	CASSLSRQGYGYTF
TRBV5-4	-	TRBJ2-5	15	TRBD2	TGTGCCAGCAGCTCAAGACTAGCGGGAGATGAGACCCAGTACTTC	CASSSRLAGDETQYF
TRBV7-3	once	TRBJ2-5	13	TRBD1	TGTGCCAGCAGCCTCAGACAGGGCCAGACCCAGTACTTC	CASSLRQGQTQYF
TRBV4-3	-	TRBJ2-1	14	-	TGCGCCAGCAGCCAAGGGGTCCAGGGTTTTGAGCAGTTCTTC	CASSQGVQGFEQFF
TRBV2	-	TRBJ2-7	17	-	TGTGCCAGCAGTGTAACGTTTGTCCGGGAAGGAGTGGACGAGCAGTACTTC	CASSVTFVREGVDEQYF
TRBV5-4	-	TRBJ2-7	15	TRBD2	TGTGCCAGCAGCGCGGGGACTAACCGGGAGAGGGAGCAGTACTTC	CASSAGTNREREQYF
TRBV3-1/TRBV3-2	-	TRBJ1-1	12	-	TGTGCCAGCAGCTTAGTTCTCGCTGAAGCTTTCTTT	CASSLVLAEAFF
TRBV7-2	-	TRBJ2-7	14	TRBD1	TGTGCCAGCAGTGATGGGACAGGTGGCTACGAGCAGTACTTC	CASSDGTGGYEQYF
TRBV6-5	once	TRBJ1-2	13	-	TGTGCCAGCAGTCCGGGACACCTCTATGGCTACACCTTC	CASSPGHLYGYTF
TRBV11-2	once	TRBJ2-3	15	TRBD1	TGTGCCAGCAGCTTAGGACAGGGGGCCTTGGATACGCAGTATTTT	CASSLGQGALDTQYF
TRBV15	-	TRBJ2-1	13	-	TGTGCCACCAGCAGAGATAACTACGACGAGCAGTTCTTC	CATSRDNYDEQFF
TRBV28	-	TRBJ1-1	20	-	TGTGCCAGCAGTTCCCCCCGGGGTCGCCGGGAAAACCCTATGAACACTGAAGCTTTCTTT	CASSSPRGRRENPMNTEAFF
TRBV21-1	-	TRBJ2-6	14	-	TGTGCCTCCAGGCCCTGGTGGGAGCCCCGGGTCCTGACTTTC	CASRPWWEPRVLTF
TRBV11-2	-	TRBJ1-1	14	-	TGTGCCAGCAGCTTAGATGTCAGGGCCACTGAAGCTTTCTTT	CASSLDVRATEAFF
TRBV24-1	-	TRBJ2-3	18	TRBD2	TGTGCCACCAGTGACCGTCGGACTAGCGGGACCCTGACAGATACGCAGTATTTT	CATSDRRTSGTLTDTQYF
TRBV12-3/TRBV12-4	-	TRBJ1-4	13	-	TGTGCCAGCAGTTTAGGACAGCATGAAAAACTGTTTTTT	CASSLGQHEKLFF
TRBV5-1	-	TRBJ1-5	15	TRBD1	TGCGCCAGCAGCTTGGAGGGGGCCGGCAATCAGCCCCAGCATTTT	CASSLEGAGNQPQHF
TRBV2	-	TRBJ1-4	16	TRBD1	TGTGCCAGCAGTTTGCAGGGGGCTGTTACTAATGAAAAACTGTTTTTT	CASSLQGAVTNEKLFF
TRBV11-2	once	TRBJ1-2	15	TRBD1	TGTGCCAGCAGCTTTCGCCAGGGGGCGAGCTATGGCTACACCTTC	CASSFRQGASYGYTF
TRBV19	-	TRBJ2-7	13	-	TGTGCCAGCGGGGTCGGAGGACTATCCGAGCAGTACTTC	CASGVGGLSEQYF
TRBV19	-	TRBJ1-2	15	TRBD1	TGTGCCAGTAGTAAACAGGGACAGTCTAACTATGGCTACACCTTC	CASSKQGQSNYGYTF
TRBV12-3/TRBV12-4	-	TRBJ1-2	12	-	TGTGCCAGCAAGGAGGGGAACTATGGCTACACCTTC	CASKEGNYGYTF
TRBV19	once	TRBJ2-7	14	TRBD2	TGTGCCAGTAGTATTTTAGCGGGAGGCGTAGAGCAGTACTTC	CASSILAGGVEQYF